This TCR beta chain was sequenced for a study of T cells in Graves' hyperthyroidism and ophthalmopathy. Study-level findings and limits: Ophthalmopathy onset followed model prediction by a median approximately 7 months. Stable hyperthyroidism and ophthalmopathy were separated using 13 V-J signatures. Most clonotypes expanded in the thyroid (above 0.001) were also present in blood.

This clonotype occurred many times. Its target is not known. The source material, RNA transcripts, was used to amplify TCR beta CDR3 regions. First-round RT-PCR targeting the TCR CDR3 was performed with the HTBI primer set. TCRdb re-analysed the multiplex PCR reads in MiXCR, keeping a single row per CDR3 protein. The profile shows hundreds of thousands of distinct CDR3 sequences, 12% to 15% of them singletons. Looked up from germline, CDR1 is DFQATT and CDR2 is SNEGSKA (reference sequence). Trimming took 5 bases from V and 9 from J; bases not matched to a gene: 22. This CDR3 has 19 residues. The sequence derives from a woman between 18 and 29 years old with Graves' hyperthyroidism. Sequences were obtained from blood. This sequence joins TRBV20-1 and TRBJ2-1; 13 positions agree with TRBD2. The CDR3 sequence: CSAQKGLAGFAQLGAEQFF. CDR3 bases: TGCAGTGCTCAAAAGGGACTAGCGGGATTTGCCCAACTAGGGGCTGAGCAGTTCTTC.